The rows below give T cell receptor beta chains drawn from one sample of a study of T cells in Graves' hyperthyroidism and ophthalmopathy. MiXCR was run by TCRdb on the multiplex PCR reads, yielding one entry per CDR3 protein. The table records around 500,000 distinct CDR3 sequences, about an eighth of them present only once. The material sequenced was blood. The receptor source for this set is a woman between 18 and 29 years old with Graves' hyperthyroidism. Both conserved end residues are part of each CDR3. The order of the fields is clone size, J gene, V gene, D gene, CDR3 length, CDR3 DNA, CDR3 protein. D genes are given only for firm matches. Clone size, where shown, is once, few, many, or a class for clones that have expanded.

>.|TRBJ2-3|TRBV20-1|.|13
TGCAGTGCTAGAGTTGTCTTCACAGATACGCAGTATTTT
CSARVVFTDTQYF
>few|TRBJ1-4|TRBV18|.|14
TGTGCCAGCTCGTCCCGGACGGCTAATGAAAAACTGTTTTTT
CASSSRTANEKLFF
>many|TRBJ2-1|TRBV12-3/TRBV12-4|.|13
TGTGCCAGCAGTTCGAGCTTGGGGCGTGAGCAGTTCTTC
CASSSSLGREQFF
>many|TRBJ2-6|TRBV24-1|.|14
TGTGCCACCAGTCTCGGCTCTGGGGCCAACGTCCTGACTTTC
CATSLGSGANVLTF
>many|TRBJ2-5|TRBV20-1|.|15
TGCAGTCCTCAGTCGTTTCCGGTCTACCAAGAGACCCAGTACTTC
CSPQSFPVYQETQYF
>many|TRBJ1-2|TRBV30|.|13
TGTGCCTGGAGTCTGGGGCAGCCCTATGGCTACACCTTC
CAWSLGQPYGYTF
>few|TRBJ1-1|TRBV5-5|.|14
TGTGCCAACACCTCCCAAGTAATGAACACTGAAGCTTTCTTT
CANTSQVMNTEAFF
>many|TRBJ1-1|TRBV27|TRBD1|14
TGTGCCACTACACCGGGACAGATGAACACTGAGGCTTTCTTT
CATTPGQMNTEAFF
>.|TRBJ2-5|TRBV20-1|.|13
TGCAGTGCTAGGGGGGGGGCCTCGGAGACCCAGTACTTC
CSARGGASETQYF
>.|TRBJ2-2|TRBV2|.|12
TGTGCCAGCAGCTTCCCCGGGCCTACGCGGGTTTTT
CASSFPGPTRVF
>few|TRBJ2-3|TRBV12-3/TRBV12-4|.|16
TGTGCCAGCAGTCCCACCCCCGGACTCTTTACAGATACGCAGTATTTT
CASSPTPGLFTDTQYF
>.|TRBJ2-3|TRBV19|.|18
TGTGCCAGTAGTAGGCGGGTAGGGGACTCAATTTGGGCAGATACGCAGTATTTT
CASSRRVGDSIWADTQYF
>few|TRBJ1-2|TRBV4-1|.|13
TGCGCCAGCAGCCAAGTAGGTCTTTATGGCTACACCTTC
CASSQVGLYGYTF
>many|TRBJ1-1|TRBV29-1|.|15
TGCAGCGTTGCAACCATCTGGGAGGGGGGCACTGAAGCTTTCTTT
CSVATIWEGGTEAFF
>many|TRBJ2-3|TRBV12-3/TRBV12-4|TRBD2|14
TGTGCCAGCAGTCCGGGACTAGCCCCAGATACGCAGTATTTT
CASSPGLAPDTQYF
>.|TRBJ2-5|TRBV5-4|TRBD2|15
TGTGCCAGCAGCCACCAAGCGGGAGGGGAAGAGACCCAGTACTTC
CASSHQAGGEETQYF
>many|TRBJ2-7|TRBV11-2|.|14
TGTGCCAGCAGCTTAGGGGCCGGGCGCTACGAGCAGTACTTC
CASSLGAGRYEQYF
>many|TRBJ1-2|TRBV12-3/TRBV12-4|TRBD1|13
TGTGCCAGCAGCCGCGGGACAGACTATGGCTACACCTTC
CASSRGTDYGYTF